This entry features one T cell receptor beta chain sequence. Per the original methods: It was from reference gene primer amplification that nucleated cell counts were estimated. Sequencing used immunoSEQ multiplex PCR; TCRdb keeps in-frame clones, though not all of them. The V and J calls and clone size were taken over from that table, and D and trimming were inferred from the DNA. The table records 80,000 to 100,000 clones, about nine tenths of them present only once. Germline V CDR1 and CDR2: MNHEY, SVGAGI. Trimming at V came to 6 bases and at J to 3 bases, leaving 5 bases not matched to a gene. The CDR3 is made up of 14 amino acids. This sample is part of a study of blood T cell repertoires in COVID-19. Study at large: COVID-19 samples, acute and convalescent, were from the United States, Italy and Spain.

The V and J genes are TRBV6-5 and TRBJ1-1; 9 bases line up with TRBD1. Sequencing used peripheral blood. The TCR comes from a human donor with active COVID-19. The donor label of this sample is uncertain. The CDR3 region is CASRQQGAHTEAFF. DNA of the CDR3: TGTGCCAGCAGACAACAGGGGGCGCACACTGAAGCTTTCTTT.